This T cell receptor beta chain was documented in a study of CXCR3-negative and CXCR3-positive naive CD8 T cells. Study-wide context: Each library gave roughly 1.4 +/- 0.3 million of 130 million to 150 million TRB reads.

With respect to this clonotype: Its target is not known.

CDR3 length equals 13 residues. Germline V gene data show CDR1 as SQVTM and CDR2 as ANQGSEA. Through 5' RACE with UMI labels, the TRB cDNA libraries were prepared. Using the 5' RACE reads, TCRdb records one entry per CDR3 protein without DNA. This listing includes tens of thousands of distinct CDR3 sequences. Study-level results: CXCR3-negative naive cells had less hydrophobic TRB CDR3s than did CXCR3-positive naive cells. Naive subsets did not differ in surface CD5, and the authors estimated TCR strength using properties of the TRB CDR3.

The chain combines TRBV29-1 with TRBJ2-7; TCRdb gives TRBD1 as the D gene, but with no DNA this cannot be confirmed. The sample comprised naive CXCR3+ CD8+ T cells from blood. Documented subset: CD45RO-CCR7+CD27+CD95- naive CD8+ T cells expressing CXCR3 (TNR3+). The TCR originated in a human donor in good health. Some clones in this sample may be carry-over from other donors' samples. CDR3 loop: CSARTKSSYEQYF.